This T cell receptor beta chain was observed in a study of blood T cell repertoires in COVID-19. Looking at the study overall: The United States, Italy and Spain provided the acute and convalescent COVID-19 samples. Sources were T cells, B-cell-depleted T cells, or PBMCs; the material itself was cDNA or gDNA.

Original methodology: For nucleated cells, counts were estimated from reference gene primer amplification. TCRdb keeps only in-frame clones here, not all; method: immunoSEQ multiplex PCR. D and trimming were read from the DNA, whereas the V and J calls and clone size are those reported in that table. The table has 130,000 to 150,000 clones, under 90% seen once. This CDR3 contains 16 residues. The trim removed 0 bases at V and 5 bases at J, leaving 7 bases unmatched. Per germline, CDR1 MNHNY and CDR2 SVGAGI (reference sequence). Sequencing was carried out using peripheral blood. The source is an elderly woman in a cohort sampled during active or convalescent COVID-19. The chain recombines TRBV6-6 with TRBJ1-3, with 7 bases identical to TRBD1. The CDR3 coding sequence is TGTGCCAGCAGTTACTCGACAGGGAGTCGCAGAAACACCATATATTTT. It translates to CASSYSTGSRRNTIYF.